This T cell receptor beta chain was sequenced for a study of cytomegalovirus exposure and HLA in healthy donors. At the level of the study: Most donors, about 77% of 398 genotyped, fell in the Caucasian-associated ancestry cluster. Study-wide results and caveats: A list of about 160 TCR beta chains associated with cytomegalovirus was given.

PCR employed 60 Vbeta and 13 Jbeta primers. Here immunoSEQ multiplex PCR was the method, and the copy in TCRdb shows in-frame clones only, minus some. The sample records 90,000 to 120,000 clones, around 74% being singletons. Every donor was a healthy person donating bone marrow. On this clone: What it recognizes is unknown.

The CDR3 covers 16 residues. Trimming took 5 bases from V and 0 from J; bases not matched to a gene: 2. Germline CDR1 reads SGHVS; CDR2 reads FQNEAQ. The rearrangement uses TRBV7-8 and TRBJ1-6; 9 bases match TRBD1. The sequence was obtained from a woman aged 35 to 49 in good health and CMV-seropositive. The specimen was PBMCs. DNA for the CDR3: TGTGCCAGCAGCGCGACAGGGGGCTCCTATAATTCACCCCTCCACTTT. This translates into CASSATGGSYNSPLHF. The variable domain in full, completed from reference TRBV7-8 and TRBJ1-6, reads GAGVSQSPRYKVAKRGQDVALRCDPISGHVSLFWYQQALGQGPEFLTYFQNEAQLDKSGLPSDRFFAERPEGSVSTLKIQRTQQEDSAVYLCASSATGGSYNSPLHFGNGTRLTVT.